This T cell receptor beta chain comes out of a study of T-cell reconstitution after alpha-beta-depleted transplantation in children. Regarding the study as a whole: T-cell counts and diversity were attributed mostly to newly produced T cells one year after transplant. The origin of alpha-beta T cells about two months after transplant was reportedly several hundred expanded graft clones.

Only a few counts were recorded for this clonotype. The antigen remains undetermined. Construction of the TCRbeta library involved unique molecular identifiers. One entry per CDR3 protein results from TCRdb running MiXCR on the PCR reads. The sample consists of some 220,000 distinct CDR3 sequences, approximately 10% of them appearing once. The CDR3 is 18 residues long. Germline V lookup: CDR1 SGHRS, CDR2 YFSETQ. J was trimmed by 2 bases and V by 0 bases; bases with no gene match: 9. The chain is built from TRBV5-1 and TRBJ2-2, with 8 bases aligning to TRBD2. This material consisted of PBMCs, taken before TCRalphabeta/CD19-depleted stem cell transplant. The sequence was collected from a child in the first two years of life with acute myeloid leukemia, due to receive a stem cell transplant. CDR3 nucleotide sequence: TGCGCCAGCAGCTTGGGGCCAGCGGGAGAAGGAAACACCGGGGAGCTGTTTTTT. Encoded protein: CASSLGPAGEGNTGELFF. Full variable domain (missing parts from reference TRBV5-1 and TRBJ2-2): KAGVTQTPRYLIKTRGQQVTLSCSPISGHRSVSWYQQTPGQGLQFLFEYFSETQRNKGNFPGRFSGRQFSNSRSEMNVSTLELGDSALYLCASSLGPAGEGNTGELFFGEGSRLTVL.